What follows are 22 T cell receptor beta chains derived from one specimen sequenced in a study of CD8+CD57+ T cells in acquired aplastic anemia. For CDR3 and TCR beta VDJ profiling, genomic DNA was the template used. TCRdb re-called the reads through MiXCR, storing one row per CDR3 protein. The sample lists 200,000 to 250,000 distinct CDR3 sequences, approximately 57% occurring once. The sequenced sample consisted of sorted CD4+, CD8+, or CD8+CD57+ T cells (not recorded which) from PBMCs. These receptor sequences come from a human donor in good health.

V usage is TRBV7-9 and J usage is TRBJ2-5; possibly TRBD2 for D (6 bases). Germline values: CDR1 SEHNR, CDR2 FQNEAQ (reference sequence). The CDR3 sequence is 15 residues long. Between the trimmed V and J ends, which lost 1 base and 2 bases, there was a span of 11 bases. The CDR3 is CASSLGAGPQETQYF. In nucleotides, the CDR3 is TGTGCCAGCAGCTTAGGGGCGGGGCCGCAAGAGACCCAGTACTTC.

This clonotype appeared a single time. The chain carries TRBV12-3 or TRBV12-4 and TRBJ1-2, with a tentative D call TRBD1 (5 bases). Trimming took 6 bases from V and 6 from J, leaving 14 bases between them. The CDR3 has 13 amino acids. The CDR3 sequence is CASRAGPYNGYTF. The DNA of the CDR3 is TGTGCCAGCAGAGCGGGACCCTACAATGGCTACACCTTC.

This sequence joins TRBV15 and TRBJ1-2; 11 bases are shared with TRBD1. The CDR3 has 17 amino acids. Trimming removed 5 bases from V and 7 bases from J; junction bases left unmatched: 15. The germline V gene encodes CDR1 LNHNV and CDR2 YYDKDF (reference sequence). The CDR3, as DNA: TGTGCCACCAGCCGGGTCGGGGGACAGGGGGGGGCAGCTGGCTACACCTTC. Its protein is CATSRVGGQGGAAGYTF.

This clonotype turned up a few times. The chain employs TRBV11-2 and TRBJ2-7; TRBD2 is a possible D gene (6 bases). The CDR3 runs to 15 residues. Germline V lookup: CDR1 SGHAT, CDR2 FQNNGV. Trimming stripped 3 bases from V and 2 bases from J, with 14 bases between. The DNA for the CDR3 is TGTGCCAGCAGCTTCCCAACCGGGACTCCCTACGAGCAGTACTTC. Residues: CASSFPTGTPYEQYF.

V and J are TRBV5-1 and TRBJ2-1; 9 positions agree with TRBD2. The CDR3 is 16 residues long. With 4 bases clipped from V and 3 bases from J, the junction kept 8 bases outside the gene matches. Germline assignment: CDR1 SGHRS and CDR2 YFSETQ. The CDR3 bases are TGCGCCAGCAGCCTACCGACTAGCGGAGACTACAATGAGCAGTTCTTC. It codes for CASSLPTSGDYNEQFF.

This clonotype was picked up many times. The DNA of the CDR3 is TGCGCCAGCAGCCATCCCGACAGGACTAACTATGGCTACACCTTC. This sequence encodes CASSHPDRTNYGYTF. V and J are TRBV4-1 and TRBJ1-2, with D possibly matching TRBD1 (6 bases). From germline, CDR1 is MGHRA and CDR2 YSYEKL. V gave up 3 bases and J gave up 0 bases, with 11 bases separating them. The CDR3 has 15 residues.

This clonotype was counted at least ten times. The chain joins TRBV27 to TRBJ1-2; no clear D. The ends were cut back, 1 base at V and 6 bases at J, with 12 bases in the middle. Germline V gene sequence: CDR1 MNHEY, CDR2 SMNVEV (reference sequence). This CDR3 is built from 14 residues. The CDR3 region has the DNA TGTGCCAGCAGTTTATTATATGGCTCGGATGGCTACACCTTC. Encoded protein: CASSLLYGSDGYTF.

The chain couples TRBV19 to TRBJ1-4; no clear D. Trimming left V 5 bases short and J 0 bases short, with 10 bases between. Looked up from germline, CDR1 is LNHDA and CDR2 is SQIVND (reference sequence). This CDR3 region has 15 residues. This CDR3 reads CASSSSGSTNEKLFF. The CDR3 region has the DNA TGTGCCAGTAGTTCGTCCGGCTCAACTAATGAAAAACTGTTTTTT.

The gene calls are TRBV10-3 and TRBJ1-2; no clear D gene. Trimming shortened V by 3 bases and J by 2 bases, and 4 bases separated the two germline ends. The CDR3 totals 12 residues. Germline lookup yields CDR1 ENHRY and CDR2 SYGVKD. CDR3 amino acids: CAISDQNYGYTF. For the CDR3, the DNA is TGTGCCATCAGTGACCAGAACTATGGCTACACCTTC.

CDR3 in amino acids: CSARGGGGETQYF. CDR3 nucleotides: TGCAGTGCTAGAGGGGGAGGCGGGGAGACCCAGTACTTC. The rearrangement joins TRBV20-1 to TRBJ2-5; D might be TRBD2 (6 bases). This CDR3 has 13 residues. Germline CDR1 and CDR2: DFQATT and SNEGSKA (reference sequence). V lost 1 base, J lost 5 bases, and 11 bases lay in between.

This clonotype has only one observation. The V and J genes are TRBV6-1 and TRBJ2-7; D might be TRBD1 (6 bases). The CDR3 loop spans 14 amino acids. Trimming cost V 5 bases and J 7 bases, with 18 bases left between them. Germline V lookup: CDR1 MNHNS, CDR2 SASEGT. In DNA, the CDR3 is TGTGCCAGCAGTTATCTAGGGGGACCAGGGGAGCAGTACTTC. It encodes CASSYLGGPGEQYF.

The CDR3, as DNA: TGTGCCACCAGCAGCCAGGGGGCAACGCAGCCCCAGCATTTT. This translates into CATSSQGATQPQHF. This chain connects TRBV15 to TRBJ1-5; 8 positions match TRBD1. Germline V lookup: CDR1 LNHNV, CDR2 YYDKDF (reference sequence). The V and J ends lost 3 bases and 7 bases, in that order; junction bases with no gene match: 5. This CDR3 region has 14 residues.

This clonotype was detected only a few times. The rearrangement joins TRBV10-3 to TRBJ2-1, with TRBD1 as a possible D gene (5 bases). The CDR3 sequence is 16 residues long. The germline CDR1 and CDR2 sequences are ENHRY and SYGVKD. V was clipped by 4 bases and J by 3 bases, with 16 bases between them. CDR3 bases: TGTGCCATCAGTGTAAGTGTCGTAGGGGACTACAATGAGCAGTTCTTC. It yields the protein CAISVSVVGDYNEQFF.

This rearrangement joins TRBV10-3 to TRBJ1-2; D unresolved. Germline assignment: CDR1 ENHRY and CDR2 SYGVKD. The CDR3 contains 14 residues. The V end lost 3 bases, the J end lost 3 bases, and 11 bases lay between the germline ends. The CDR3: CAISEGDTYYGYTF. The CDR3 bases are TGTGCCATCAGTGAAGGAGACACCTACTATGGCTACACCTTC.

The chain employs TRBV11-3 and TRBJ2-2; unclear D gene. There are 13 residues in the CDR3. V was shortened by 4 bases and J by 6 bases, with 9 bases between the two germline ends. From germline, CDR1 is SGHNT and CDR2 YENEEA. The CDR3 sequence is CASSSPDSGELFF. The CDR3 DNA is TGTGCCAGCAGCTCTCCCGATTCCGGGGAGCTGTTTTTT.

The rearrangement links TRBV20-1 to TRBJ2-5, with 9 positions matching TRBD2. Germline loops: CDR1 DFQATT, CDR2 SNEGSKA (reference sequence). Trimming at V came to 6 bases and at J to 2 bases, leaving 4 bases not matched to a gene. This CDR3 is built from 13 residues. In DNA form, the CDR3 reads TGCAGTGCCCCGAGCGGGGGGCAAGAGACCCAGTACTTC. This sequence encodes CSAPSGGQETQYF.

This clonotype was seen a few times. In DNA, the CDR3 is TGTGCCAGCAGCCTCCCGGGACAGGGAAGTGAAAAACTGTTTTTT. This sequence encodes CASSLPGQGSEKLFF. The gene calls are TRBV7-9 and TRBJ1-4, with 9 bases fitting TRBD1. The V gene's germline CDR1 is SEHNR and CDR2 FQNEAQ (reference sequence). CDR3 length: 15 amino acids. Trimming cost V 5 bases and J 7 bases; bases outside gene matches: 8. Full variable domain (missing parts from reference TRBV7-9 and TRBJ1-4): DTGVSQNPRHKITKRGQNVTFRCDPISEHNRLYWYRQTLGQGPEFLTYFQNEAQLEKSRLLSDRFSAERPKGSFSTLEIQRTEQGDSAMYLCASSLPGQGSEKLFFGSGTQLSVL.

Concerning this clonotype: The DNA is omitted, as the CDR3 cannot be located on it reliably, and the CDR3 follows TCRdb's listing. The chain is built from TRBV29-1 and TRBJ1-1; the tabulated D call, TRBD1, remains unverified against the DNA. The CDR3 spans 17 residues, counting both ends. Germline V gene sequence: CDR1 SQVTM, CDR2 ANQGSEA. The CDR3 is CGPLCQPPRGSDTEAFF.

The table lists this clonotype with many counts. This chain links TRBV4-1 with TRBJ2-7, with D unresolved. The V and J ends lost 3 bases and 6 bases respectively, with 12 bases between them. Germline CDR1 is MGHRA and CDR2 is YSYEKL. CDR3 length: 13 amino acids. The CDR3 nucleotides read TGCGCCAGCAGCCAGGCCAATCGCGCCGAGCAGTACTTC. Translation gives CASSQANRAEQYF.

V gene TRBV19 combines with J gene TRBJ1-1; D is unclear. This CDR3 is 12 amino acids long. Per the germline V gene, CDR1 is LNHDA and CDR2 is SQIVND (reference sequence). Trimming shortened V by 5 bases and J by 1 base, and 5 bases separated the two germline ends. This CDR3 reads CASSVANTEAFF. For the CDR3, the DNA is TGTGCCAGTAGTGTGGCGAACACTGAAGCTTTCTTT.

As regards this clonotype: At one boundary the junction diverges from the germline segment, which might be a read error. The chain has TRBV29-1 and TRBJ2-7; unclear D gene. The CDR3 is made up of 11 amino acids. Germline V gene lookup returns CDR1 SQVTM and CDR2 ANQGSEA. The CDR3 DNA is TGCAGCGTTCAGTTCTCTTACGAGCGGTACTTC. Protein: CSVQFSYERYF.

J is TRBJ1-3 and V is TRBV4-1; TRBD1 aligns across 7 bases. The CDR3 totals 16 residues. V lost 0 bases, J lost 4 bases, and 6 bases stayed unmatched. Germline V lookup: CDR1 MGHRA, CDR2 YSYEKL. The CDR3 sequence: CASSQEQTGSGNTIYF. The CDR3 bases are TGCGCCAGCAGCCAAGAACAGACAGGGTCCGGAAACACCATATATTTT.